These 31 T cell receptor beta chains came from one sample sequenced in a study of blood T cells in healthy people across ages. PCR was performed a second time for about 7 to 12 cycles using a sample-barcoded 5' primer and a J-beta primer mix. One entry per CDR3 protein results from TCRdb running MiXCR on the 5' RACE reads. The table has 1,500,000 or so distinct CDR3 sequences, approximately 59% seen once; the top ten hold about 6.7%. The material sequenced was blood. All receptors derive from a man aged 18-30 years in good health.

This sequence joins TRBV5-1 and TRBJ1-5; no reliable D call. The CDR3 consists of 20 residues. Trimming took 3 bases from V and 2 from J, leaving 27 bases between them. Germline values: CDR1 SGHRS, CDR2 YFSETQ. CDR3 region: CASSSWNLQRPVGGNQPQHF. CDR3 DNA: TGCGCCAGCAGCTCCTGGAACCTACAGCGCCCGGTCGGTGGCAATCAGCCCCAGCATTTT.

This sequence joins TRBV25-1 and TRBJ1-4, with D unclear. V was trimmed by 1 base and J by 7 bases, leaving 4 bases between them. The germline V gene has CDR1 MGHDK and CDR2 SYGVNS. The CDR3 loop spans 12 amino acids. This CDR3 is CASSELSEKLFF. The CDR3 nucleotides read TGTGCCAGCAGTGAATTGAGTGAAAAACTGTTTTTT.

The sample holds one count of this clonotype. An end of the junction differs from the germline gene, which may be a read error. In DNA, the CDR3 is TGTACCAGCAGTGAATATTCCGAGAGGGACCAGTACTTC. This codes for CTSSEYSERDQYF. The chain has TRBV2 and TRBJ2-4; D may match TRBD1 or TRBD2 (5 bases each). CDR3 size: 13 residues. The germline CDR1 and CDR2 sequences are SNHLY and FYNNEI.

This clonotype was observed a handful of times. The rearrangement uses TRBV7-9 and TRBJ2-5; D may be TRBD1 or TRBD2 (5 bases each). Per germline, CDR1 SEHNR and CDR2 FQNEAQ (reference sequence). The CDR3 length is 11 residues. Trimming shortened V by 10 bases and J by 5 bases, and 11 bases separated the two germline ends. The CDR3 protein is CATLWGETQYF. In DNA form, the CDR3 reads TGTGCCACCCTATGGGGGGAGACCCAGTACTTC. Full variable domain (remainder filled in from reference TRBV7-9 and TRBJ2-5): DTGVSQNPRHKITKRGQNVTFRCDPISEHNRLYWYRQTLGQGPEFLTYFQNEAQLEKSRLLSDRFSAERPKGSFSTLEIQRTEQGDSAMYLCATLWGETQYFGPGTRLLVL.

Remarks on this clonotype: This may arise from a read error, as a much more abundant clone is one base away. CDR3 sequence (DNA): TGTGCCAGCAGCTCGACAGGGGTAAACATTCAGTACTTC. Translation gives CASSSTGVNIQYF. The V call is TRBV13, the J call TRBJ2-4, with TRBD1 identical over 8 bases. The ends lost 4 bases at V and 6 bases at J; junction bases unmatched: 2. The CDR3 totals 13 residues. Germline CDR1 PRHDT, CDR2 FYEKMQ (reference sequence).

The V gene is TRBV12-5, the J gene TRBJ2-1; 11 bases match TRBD2. The trim removed 1 base at V and 1 base at J, leaving 15 bases unmatched. The CDR3 consists of 21 residues. CDR1 is LGHNT and CDR2 is FRNRAP in the germline V gene. The CDR3 is CASGLDPIRTSGYRSYNEQFF. In nucleotides, the CDR3 is TGTGCTAGTGGTTTGGACCCCATTAGGACTAGCGGGTACCGATCCTACAATGAGCAGTTCTTC.

This chain uses TRBV4-2 with TRBJ2-3; a possible D gene is TRBD2 (6 bases). Germline V CDR1 and CDR2: LGHNA, YNFKEQ. V lost 4 bases and J lost 7, with 12 bases in between. There are 13 residues in the CDR3. This chain's CDR3 is CASSPGVENTQYF. CDR3 in DNA: TGTGCCAGCAGCCCGGGGGTTGAGAATACGCAGTATTTT.

This clonotype was detected only once. The V gene is TRBV7-9, the J gene TRBJ2-1; D gene ambiguous. The J call may be faulty, since TRBJ2-7 better matches the DNA end. CDR1 SEHNR and CDR2 FQNEAQ come from the germline V gene (reference sequence). This CDR3 has 12 amino acids. CDR3 amino acids: CASSFRSNEQYF. CDR3 coding DNA: TGTGCCAGCAGCTTTCGGTCCAATGAGCAGTACTTC.

The chain uses TRBV6-1 and TRBJ2-3; 7 nucleotides agree with TRBD2. The CDR3 has 14 amino acids. The V gene's germline CDR1 is MNHNS and CDR2 SASEGT. The V gene end was trimmed by 0 bases and the J gene end by 5 bases; junction bases not matched to a gene: 2. The CDR3 sequence: CASSEAPGGDTQYF. The CDR3 region has the DNA TGTGCCAGCAGTGAAGCCCCGGGGGGAGATACGCAGTATTTT.

The chain is built from TRBV20-1 and TRBJ2-7; no reliable D call. The CDR3 covers 14 residues. Germline CDR1 reads DFQATT; CDR2 reads SNEGSKA (reference sequence). V was clipped by 6 bases and J by 0 bases, with 15 bases between them. CDR3 protein: CSARTGGPSYEQYF. The CDR3, as DNA: TGCAGTGCCAGGACGGGTGGCCCCTCCTACGAGCAGTACTTC.

J is TRBJ1-2 and V is TRBV7-9; no firm D call. V lost 3 bases to trimming and J lost 12 bases, with 17 bases between them. The CDR3 spans 13 residues. In germline, CDR1 is SEHNR, CDR2 FQNEAQ (reference sequence). The CDR3, as DNA: TGTGCCAGCAGCTTCCTAAGCGAGGGCTTAGACACCTTC. Its protein is CASSFLSEGLDTF.

This clonotype came up a few times. This CDR3 reads CASSVPSPETQYF. CDR3 sequence (DNA): TGTGCCAGCAGTGTTCCTAGCCCGGAGACCCAGTACTTC. The chain recombines TRBV5-6 with TRBJ2-5; a weak D match, TRBD2 (5 bases). Trimming removed 5 bases at V and 5 bases at J, with 13 bases between. CDR3 size: 13 residues. Germline V gives CDR1 SGHDT, CDR2 YYEEEE.

This chain connects TRBV21-1 to TRBJ1-6. TRBV21-1 is termed a pseudogene. CDR3 length: 14 amino acids. This CDR3 is CASSNRNDNSPLHF. CDR3 bases: TGTGCCAGCAGCAACAGGAACGATAATTCACCCCTCCACTTT.

This chain connects TRBV5-1 to TRBJ2-3; D remains unclear. V dropped 8 bases and J dropped 0 bases, with 13 bases sitting between them. Germline CDR1 and CDR2: SGHRS and YFSETQ. There are 14 residues in the CDR3. CDR3 amino acids: CASGPGPSTDTQYF. The CDR3 DNA is TGCGCCAGTGGGCCGGGTCCTAGCACAGATACGCAGTATTTT.

The chain carries TRBV6-1 and TRBJ2-7; D perhaps matches TRBD1 (5 bases). Trimming removed 10 bases at V and 0 bases at J, with 16 bases between. This CDR3 is built from 14 residues. Germline loops: CDR1 MNHNS, CDR2 SASEGT. The CDR3: CATLGVWSSYEQYF. The CDR3 DNA is TGTGCCACCCTAGGGGTGTGGAGCTCCTACGAGCAGTACTTC.

This clonotype turned up a few times. The chain couples TRBV19 to TRBJ2-6, with unresolved D. The germline CDR1 and CDR2 sequences are LNHDA and SQIVND (reference sequence). The CDR3 runs to 15 residues. Deletions cut 6 bases from V and 0 bases from J, with 9 bases between. The CDR3 coding sequence is TGTGCCAGTAGCCAGTCCCGCTCTGGGGCCAACGTCCTGACTTTC. This translates into CASSQSRSGANVLTF.

J is TRBJ2-4 and V is TRBV21-1; TRBD1 is taken as the D call from the table, unchecked against the DNA. The DNA end is more similar to TRBJ2-7, so the J call may be wrong. TRBV21-1 is reported as a pseudogene. This CDR3 comprises 16 residues. The CDR3 loop reads CASKGEQPNDSYEQYF. The CDR3 region has the DNA TGTGCCAGCAAGGGGGAGCAACCCAACGACTCCTACGAGCAGTACTTC.

This clonotype was detected only a few times. This sequence joins TRBV29-1 and TRBJ1-2, with D uncertain. Germline CDR1 reads SQVTM; CDR2 reads ANQGSEA. With 3 bases removed from V and 3 bases from J, the gap between germline ends came to 11 bases. The CDR3 spans 13 residues. In DNA form, the CDR3 reads TGCAGCGTTGATTGGGGAATTCACTATGGCTACACCTTC. This translates into CSVDWGIHYGYTF.

This chain uses TRBV7-9 with TRBJ1-4; a possible D gene is TRBD1 (5 bases). Trimming took 5 bases from V and 8 from J, leaving 15 bases between them. From germline, CDR1 is SEHNR and CDR2 FQNEAQ (reference sequence). The CDR3 has 14 amino acids. The CDR3 DNA is TGTGCCAGCAGCCCGGGGACCAATTACGAAAAACTGTTTTTT. It specifies CASSPGTNYEKLFF.

The genes are TRBV4-3 and TRBJ2-3, with 12 bases that match TRBD2. The CDR3 sequence is 21 residues long. CDR1 LGHNA and CDR2 YSLEER come from the germline V gene. The V segment lost 3 bases and the J segment 8 bases; nucleotides outside the gene matches: 24. The CDR3 bases are TGCGCCAGCAGCCATCTTCGACTAGCGGGGGCGGCCACCTTGACGGCAGGTACGCAGTATTTT. Encoded protein: CASSHLRLAGAATLTAGTQYF.

The chain is built from TRBV5-6 and TRBJ1-2; unclear D gene. The V end was cut by 3 bases, the J end by 6 bases, with 18 bases between. Germline CDR1 and CDR2: SGHDT and YYEEEE. There are 15 residues in the CDR3. CDR3 nucleotides: TGTGCCAGCAGCTCCCCCACGGCACGGCTGGATGGCTACACCTTC. It translates to CASSSPTARLDGYTF.

The chain uses TRBV20-1 and TRBJ2-3; no reliable D call. CDR1 is DFQATT, CDR2 SNEGSKA, per germline (reference sequence). This CDR3 spans 13 amino acids. Trimming cost V 5 bases and J 4 bases, with 13 bases left between them. Written as DNA, the CDR3 is TGCAGTGCTCCCAGGTCCGGGTCAGATACGCAGTATTTT. Translation: CSAPRSGSDTQYF.

This chain links TRBV4-2 with TRBJ2-1; the match to TRBD2 covers 7 bases. V was clipped by 2 bases and J by 5 bases; unmatched bases: 9. Germline loops: CDR1 LGHNA, CDR2 YNFKEQ. There are 16 residues in the CDR3. As DNA, the CDR3 is TGTGCCAGCAGCCAAATTATCGGGACTACCGACAATGAGCAGTTCTTC. Its translation: CASSQIIGTTDNEQFF.

This chain links TRBV7-2 with TRBJ2-5; perhaps TRBD1 as D (7 bases). The germline V and J ends were trimmed by 0 bases and 4 bases, with 15 bases remaining between them. The V gene's germline CDR1 is SGHTA and CDR2 FQGNSA. The CDR3 sequence is 16 residues long. CDR3 sequence reads: CASSLARQGGRETQYF. The CDR3 bases are TGTGCCAGCAGCTTAGCCAGACAGGGAGGAAGAGAGACCCAGTACTTC. Together with reference TRBV7-2 and TRBJ2-5, the CDR3 gives the full variable domain: GAGVSQSPSNKVTEKGKDVELRCDPISGHTALYWYRQSLGQGLEFLIYFQGNSAPDKSGLPSDRFSAERTGGSVSTLTIQRTQQEDSAVYLCASSLARQGGRETQYFGPGTRLLVL.

The chain uses TRBV7-6 and TRBJ2-1, with a possible D match to TRBD2 (6 bases). Germline CDR1 and CDR2: SGHVS and FNYEAQ. The CDR3 sequence is 16 residues long. Trimming cost V 4 bases and J 2 bases, with 15 bases left between them. CDR3 protein: CASSSFPGDTYNEQFF. CDR3 DNA sequence: TGTGCCAGCAGCTCCTTCCCGGGGGATACCTACAATGAGCAGTTCTTC.

Regarding this clonotype: A read error may produce the germline difference seen at one junction end. CDR3 nucleotide sequence: TGTACCAGCAGTGTTGATAGCAATCAGCCCCAGCATTTT. As protein: CTSSVDSNQPQHF. V is TRBV12-3 or TRBV12-4 and J is TRBJ1-5; D is uncertain. There are 13 residues in the CDR3.

V and J are TRBV7-9 and TRBJ1-2; TRBD1 is a possible D gene (6 bases). The ends were cut back, 3 bases at V and 0 bases at J, with 14 bases in the middle. Germline V gene sequence: CDR1 SEHNR, CDR2 FQNEAQ (reference sequence). The CDR3 consists of 16 residues. CDR3 region: CASSFLQGTTNYGYTF. As DNA, the CDR3 is TGTGCCAGCAGCTTCCTACAGGGTACGACTAACTATGGCTACACCTTC.

The chain has TRBV4-3 and TRBJ1-2, with 9 bases matching TRBD1. The germline CDR1 and CDR2 sequences are LGHNA and YSLEER. CDR3 length equals 15 residues. With V trimmed by 0 bases and J by 2 bases, 1 base remained unmatched. The DNA for the CDR3 is TGCGCCAGCAGCCAAGACGGGACAGGGAACTATGGCTACACCTTC. It encodes CASSQDGTGNYGYTF.

The V gene is TRBV20-1, the J gene TRBJ2-3; 9 bases agree with TRBD2. The germline V gene has CDR1 DFQATT and CDR2 SNEGSKA (reference sequence). This CDR3 comprises 16 residues. J was trimmed by 6 bases and V by 1 base; bases with no gene match: 11. The CDR3 DNA sequence: TGCAGTGCTAGAGTTCGCGGGGGGGCTGAAGGGGATACGCAGTATTTT. This gives the protein CSARVRGGAEGDTQYF.

This clonotype has a count of ten or more. The J gene is TRBJ2-7, the V gene TRBV7-9; D call uncertain. The CDR3 totals 14 residues. CDR1 is SEHNR, CDR2 FQNEAQ, per germline (reference sequence). Between the trimmed V and J ends, which lost 7 bases and 4 bases, there was a span of 17 bases. CDR3 residues: CASTDKDGRYEQYF. Here the CDR3 DNA reads TGTGCCAGCACCGACAAGGACGGGCGGTACGAGCAGTACTTC.

The rearrangement links TRBV20-1 to TRBJ2-1; D is undetermined. The CDR3 is 16 residues long. The germline CDR1 and CDR2 sequences are DFQATT and SNEGSKA (reference sequence). The V end was cut by 5 bases, the J end by 0 bases, with 17 bases between. The CDR3 is CSAGVLTRSSYNEQFF. The CDR3 coding sequence is TGCAGTGCTGGAGTTCTAACAAGAAGCTCCTACAATGAGCAGTTCTTC.